The entry that follows covers one T cell receptor beta chain sequence. Its cognate antigen is unknown. These data originate in a study of cytomegalovirus exposure and HLA in healthy donors. Study as a whole: Most genotyped donors, over 70% of 300 to 400, had Caucasian-associated genetic ancestry. General study findings and limits: Another analysis was done later, and it associated around 15,000 TCR beta sequences with HLA alleles at 0.05 false discovery rate. A reported reduction in N-insertions relative to the approximately 600-donor mean was seen in an Asian-associated ancestry cluster in a later analysis. Analysis performed later showed TCR beta chains linked to HLA being more clonally expanded than equally common others.

The study ran its PCR with 60 Vbeta and 13 Jbeta primers. Assay: immunoSEQ multiplex PCR; the TCRdb copy retains only in-frame clones and omits some. The repertoire holds 100,000 to 150,000 clones, with around nine tenths as singletons. This CDR3 has 13 residues. The germline CDR1 and CDR2 sequences are GTSNPN and SVGIG (reference sequence). The V segment lost 7 bases and the J segment 6 bases; nucleotides outside the gene matches: 9. The chain links TRBV30 to TRBJ2-3, with TRBD2 matching over 8 bases. The sequenced sample was PBMCs. The source of this sequence is a woman in her 30s in good health and CMV-seronegative. The CDR3 spells CAFSRAGADTQYF. The CDR3 DNA sequence: TGTGCCTTCTCCCGAGCGGGGGCGGATACGCAGTATTTT.